This T cell receptor beta chain was identified in a study of cytomegalovirus exposure and HLA in healthy donors. The CDR3 sequence is 13 residues long. Deletions cut 0 bases from V and 4 bases from J, with 4 bases between. From germline, CDR1 is SGDLS and CDR2 YYNGEE. Assay used: immunoSEQ multiplex PCR; TCRdb lists only in-frame clones, some missing. The sample holds about 240,000 clones, approximately 87% seen once. The chain employs TRBV9 and TRBJ2-2; D is unresolved. This clonotype originated in a man aged 18 to 30 in good health and CMV-seronegative. Sequenced input: PBMCs. CDR3 DNA sequence: TGTGCCAGCAGCGTAGAACTCACCGGGGAGCTGTTTTTT. Amino acid sequence: CASSVELTGELFF.